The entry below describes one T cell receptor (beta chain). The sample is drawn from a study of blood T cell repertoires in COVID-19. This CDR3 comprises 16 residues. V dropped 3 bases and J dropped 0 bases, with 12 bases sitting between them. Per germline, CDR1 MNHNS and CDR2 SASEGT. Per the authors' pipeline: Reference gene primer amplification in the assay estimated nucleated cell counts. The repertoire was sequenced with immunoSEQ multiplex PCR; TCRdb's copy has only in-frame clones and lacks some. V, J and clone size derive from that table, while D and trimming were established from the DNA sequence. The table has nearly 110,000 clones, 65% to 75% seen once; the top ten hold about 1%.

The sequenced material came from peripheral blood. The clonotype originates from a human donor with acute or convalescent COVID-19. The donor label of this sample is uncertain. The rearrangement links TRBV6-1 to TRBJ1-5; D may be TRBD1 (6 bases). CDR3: CASSESQGYSNQPQHF. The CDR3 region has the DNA TGTGCCAGCAGTGAGTCACAGGGTTATAGCAATCAGCCCCAGCATTTT.